Given below is one T cell receptor beta chain in context. Its target is unknown. This CDR3 is built from 14 residues. Clones were read by immunoSEQ multiplex PCR, and TCRdb kept only the in-frame ones, dropping some. The table lists about 1.5 million clones, 95% to 99% of them singletons. The record originates from a study of shared clonotypes between healthy human individuals. Findings and limits, study-wide: Generation probabilities were higher for clonotypes shared across all four sorted-subset donors than for unshared ones. Among four donors, approximately 4.6% of naive CD4 clonotypes were found in common.

This chain uses TRBV12-2 with TRBJ1-1; the table's D call, TRBD1, was not checked against the DNA. TRBV12-2 is classified as a pseudogene. The specimen was naive CD4+ T cells sorted from blood. Noted subset: CD45RA+ positively selected. This TCR was recovered from a man aged 25-45 years in good health. CDR3 sequence: CASRLNRGRTEAFF. CDR3 coding DNA: TGTGCAAGTCGCTTGAACAGGGGGCGGACTGAAGCTTTCTTT.